One sample yielded the 13 T cell receptor beta chains listed below, sequenced in a study of shared clonotypes between healthy human individuals. Clones were sequenced by immunoSEQ multiplex PCR, and TCRdb holds only the in-frame ones, with some missing. The table shows around 940,000 clones, with over 75% occurring only once. The sample taken for sequencing was memory CD4+ T cells sorted from blood. The subset was: CD45RA-negative fraction. All receptors come from a man aged 18 to 30 in good health.

In the case of this clone: At one end the junction does not follow the germline gene, possibly because of a read error. The rearrangement uses TRBV7-7 and TRBJ2-2; D is possibly TRBD1 (6 bases). The germline V gene encodes CDR1 SSHAT and CDR2 FNYEAQ (reference sequence). The CDR3 contains 16 residues. The CDR3 bases are TGTGCTAGCAGCTCCCTCCGGGACAAGAACACCGGGGAGCTGTTTTTT. This codes for CASSSLRDKNTGELFF.

The chain uses TRBV9 and TRBJ2-7; 9 bases are shared with TRBD1. Looked up from germline, CDR1 is SGDLS and CDR2 is YYNGEE. The CDR3 has 16 residues. The J segment lost 4 bases and the V segment lost 0 bases, leaving 8 bases of the junction unmatched. CDR3 in amino acids: CASSVDPNRGQYEQYF. As DNA, the CDR3 is TGTGCCAGCAGCGTAGACCCGAACAGGGGGCAGTACGAGCAGTACTTC.

The V and J genes are TRBV14 and TRBJ2-3, with D unresolved. Trimming cost V 1 base and J 5 bases, with 7 bases left between them. This CDR3 has 13 amino acids. CDR1 is SGHDN, CDR2 FVKESK, per germline. The CDR3 spells CASSQAVVDTQYF. The CDR3 DNA follows: TGTGCCAGCAGCCAAGCGGTGGTAGATACGCAGTATTTT.

The rearrangement joins TRBV2 to TRBJ1-3, with 7 bases identical to TRBD1. Germline V gene lookup returns CDR1 SNHLY and CDR2 FYNNEI. V lost 6 bases and J lost 8; bases outside the gene matches: 13. The CDR3 loop spans 15 amino acids. The CDR3 DNA reads as TGTGCCAGCAGAAAAGAGACAGGGTCTCGATACACCATATATTTT. Translation: CASRKETGSRYTIYF.

The J gene is TRBJ1-6, the V gene TRBV5-1; D ambiguous. Trimming removed 0 bases from V and 14 bases from J, with 6 bases in between. This CDR3 has 11 amino acids. Germline loops: CDR1 SGHRS, CDR2 YFSETQ. The CDR3: CASSLEWTLHF. DNA of the CDR3: TGCGCCAGCAGCTTGGAATGGACCCTCCACTTT.

The chain links TRBV30 to TRBJ2-2; D might be TRBD1 (7 bases). CDR3 size: 14 residues. V was trimmed by 0 bases and J by 7 bases, leaving 12 bases between them. Germline lookup yields CDR1 GTSNPN and CDR2 SVGIG (reference sequence). CDR3 sequence (DNA): TGTGCCTGGAGTGTCCAGGGGGGCTTCGGGGAGCTGTTTTTT. Translation: CAWSVQGGFGELFF.

This clone was seen a single time. The chain has TRBV30 and TRBJ1-2, with TRBD1 identical over 12 bases. With V trimmed by 7 bases and J by 8 bases, 11 bases remained unmatched. The CDR3 runs to 14 residues. Germline CDR1 GTSNPN, CDR2 SVGIG (reference sequence). CDR3 in DNA: TGTGCCTACCCGGGACAGGGGGCTACCCAAGGCTACACCTTC. Translated: CAYPGQGATQGYTF.

This clone is a singleton in its sample. The CDR3: CATSREGREGDEQFF. CDR3 coding DNA: TGTGCCACCAGCAGAGAGGGGCGGGAGGGCGATGAGCAGTTCTTC. The chain couples TRBV15 to TRBJ2-1, with TRBD2 identical over 9 bases. From germline, CDR1 is LNHNV and CDR2 YYDKDF (reference sequence). With V trimmed by 0 bases and J by 8 bases, 5 bases remained unmatched. The CDR3 is 15 amino acids.

This clone turned up a few times. V gene TRBV28 combines with J gene TRBJ1-2; D is perhaps TRBD1 (5 bases). Per the germline V gene, CDR1 is MDHEN and CDR2 is SYDVKM. The CDR3 is 14 residues long. Trimming shortened V by 6 bases and J by 4 bases, and 15 bases separated the two germline ends. Written as DNA, the CDR3 is TGTGCCAGCAGAAGGAGCGGGGGGTTCTATGGCTACACCTTC. It is translated as CASRRSGGFYGYTF.

This clone was seen a handful of times. The chain has TRBV14 and TRBJ2-7; TRBD2 matches 7 bases. CDR1 is SGHDN, CDR2 FVKESK, per germline. The ends lost 0 bases at V and 5 bases at J; junction bases unmatched: 7. The CDR3 spans 15 residues. In DNA, the CDR3 is TGTGCCAGCAGCCAAGACTTGGGGGGGAGGGACGAGCAGTACTTC. Translating it yields CASSQDLGGRDEQYF.

The gene calls are TRBV5-6 and TRBJ2-1; unclear D gene. The length of the CDR3 is 13 residues. CDR1 SGHDT and CDR2 YYEEEE come from the germline V gene. V was pared by 4 bases and J by 7 bases, with 12 bases between. CDR3 DNA: TGTGCCAGCAGCGGGCTGACGGTTAATGAGCAGTTCTTC. Its translation: CASSGLTVNEQFF.

The chain uses TRBV27 and TRBJ2-1, with 8 nucleotides matching TRBD2. V shed 11 bases, J shed 6 bases, and the junction held 15 bases outside the gene matches. CDR1 and CDR2 from the germline V gene are MNHEY and SMNVEV (reference sequence). The CDR3 spans 15 residues. CDR3 nucleotide sequence: TGTGCCTCTCAGATAATCCCGGGGGGGCTCAATGAGCAGTTCTTC. Its translation is CASQIIPGGLNEQFF.

The chain links TRBV7-2 to TRBJ1-4; no firm D call. Germline CDR1 is SGHTA and CDR2 is FQGNSA. V lost 5 bases and J lost 6, with 10 bases in between. CDR3 length equals 13 residues. The chain's CDR3 is CASSPLMDEKLFF. CDR3 DNA sequence: TGTGCCAGCAGCCCCCTGATGGATGAAAAACTGTTTTTT.